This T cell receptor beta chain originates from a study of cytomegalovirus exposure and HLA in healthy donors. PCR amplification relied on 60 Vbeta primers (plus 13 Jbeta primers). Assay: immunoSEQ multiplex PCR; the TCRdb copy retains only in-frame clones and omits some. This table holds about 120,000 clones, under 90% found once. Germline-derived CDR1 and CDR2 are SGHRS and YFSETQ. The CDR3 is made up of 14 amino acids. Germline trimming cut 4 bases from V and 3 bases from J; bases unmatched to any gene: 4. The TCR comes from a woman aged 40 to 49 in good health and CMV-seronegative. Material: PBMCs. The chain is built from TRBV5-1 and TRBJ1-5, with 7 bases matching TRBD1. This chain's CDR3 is CASSPGQNNQPQHF. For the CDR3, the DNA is TGCGCCAGCAGCCCGGGACAGAACAATCAGCCCCAGCATTTT.